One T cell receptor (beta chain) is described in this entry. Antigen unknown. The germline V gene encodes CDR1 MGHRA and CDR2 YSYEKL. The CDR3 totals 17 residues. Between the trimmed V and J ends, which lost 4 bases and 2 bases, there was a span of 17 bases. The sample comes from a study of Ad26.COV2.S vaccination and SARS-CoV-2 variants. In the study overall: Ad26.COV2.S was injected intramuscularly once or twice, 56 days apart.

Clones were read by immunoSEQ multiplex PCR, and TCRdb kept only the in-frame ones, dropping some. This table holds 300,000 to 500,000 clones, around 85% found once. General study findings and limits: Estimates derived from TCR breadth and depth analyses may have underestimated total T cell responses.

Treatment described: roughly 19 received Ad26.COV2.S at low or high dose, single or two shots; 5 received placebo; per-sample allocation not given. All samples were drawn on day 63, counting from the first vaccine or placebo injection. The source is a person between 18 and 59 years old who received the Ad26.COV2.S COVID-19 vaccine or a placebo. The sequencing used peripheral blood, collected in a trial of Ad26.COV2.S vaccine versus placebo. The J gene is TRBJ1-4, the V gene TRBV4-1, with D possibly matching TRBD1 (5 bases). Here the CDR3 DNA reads TGCGCCAGCAGCCCCCCCTGGGGCGCCTTCACTAATGAAAAACTGTTTTTT. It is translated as CASSPPWGAFTNEKLFF.